This entry describes one TCR beta chain. TCRdb's copy holds only in-frame clones and misses some; the assay was immunoSEQ multiplex PCR. The data hold around 260,000 clones, with about 88% observed a single time. Patients at the Seattle site were enrolled during active infection and followed longitudinally. The record originates from a study of blood T cell repertoires in COVID-19. V was pared by 0 bases and J by 8 bases, with 10 bases between. From germline, CDR1 is SGHVS and CDR2 FNYEAQ. The CDR3 length is 13 residues. What was sequenced was peripheral blood. The gene calls are TRBV7-6 and TRBJ1-2; D unclear. The TCR comes from a woman aged 55 to 70 with COVID-19, enrolled during active disease. Here the CDR3 DNA reads TGTGCCAGCAGCTTAGCGCGGGGATACGGCTACACCTTC. Translated, it gives CASSLARGYGYTF.